This TCR beta chain was captured by sequencing in a study of T cells in Graves' hyperthyroidism and ophthalmopathy. Study-wide results and caveats: Most clonotypes expanded in thyroid above 0.001 were likewise present in blood.

Calling Graves' hyperthyroidism stable meant ophthalmopathy did not progress within 18 months. Patients having uncontrolled infection, another autoimmune disease, pregnancy or lactation were not included. Diagnoses were established using clinical symptoms, serum thyroxine and TRAb, thyroid ultrasound and orbital computed tomography. With 0 bases clipped from V and 4 bases from J, the junction kept 3 bases outside the gene matches. Germline V CDR1 and CDR2: SGHRS, YFSETQ. The CDR3 runs 15 residues. TCR beta CDR3 regions were amplified from RNA transcripts. Initially, a first-round RT-PCR of the TCR CDR3 employed the HTBI primer set. MiXCR, run by TCRdb on the multiplex PCR reads, gives a single entry per CDR3 protein. The repertoire holds 600,000 to 900,000 distinct CDR3 sequences, with about 17% as singletons. Comment on this clonotype: Antigen specificity is unknown.

Sequenced material: blood. The chain combines TRBV5-1 with TRBJ2-1; TRBD2 aligns across 8 bases. The clonotype comes from a young man with Graves' hyperthyroidism. Here the CDR3 DNA reads TGCGCCAGCAGCTTGGTGCCGGGAGGGTACAATGAGCAGTTCTTC. As protein: CASSLVPGGYNEQFF.